This T cell receptor (beta chain) was captured by sequencing in a study of metastatic and nonmetastatic thyroid tumors. Overall study context: Across blood and tumor or nodule tissue, repertoires from malignant and benign thyroid patients were compared with one another. Study results and limitations: Reported TCR beta diversity, measured in blood and tumor, was significantly higher for malignant thyroid tumors than for benign nodules.

Under the authors' procedure: The distant-metastasis classifier for papillary thyroid cancer was built from CDR3 differences across clinicopathological groups. Using MiXCR, TCRdb reanalyzed the PCR reads. TCRdb, not the original authors, processed these V and J calls. This sample has approximately 7,000 clones, with 30% to 35% found just once. Each patient came to thyroid surgery without any prior treatment (of any kind). In its sample, this clone is medium-sized. Its antigen remains unidentified. This clonotype originated in a female donor with papillary thyroid cancer or a benign thyroid nodule (not recorded which). Some clones in this sample may be carry-over from other donors' samples. The sequenced sample consisted of tumor tissue.

The CDR3: CASTNPERNEQFF. As DNA, the CDR3 is TGTGCCAGCACCAATCCCGAAAGGAATGAGCAGTTCTTC. J is TRBJ2-1 and V is TRBV12-3 or TRBV12-4; D gene uncertain. V gave up 7 bases and J gave up 7 bases, with 14 bases separating them. The CDR3 is made up of 13 amino acids.